Given below is one T cell receptor (beta chain) in context. The length of the CDR3 is 15 residues. V dropped 3 bases and J dropped 3; count of bases not matched to a gene: 2. CDR1 and CDR2 from the germline V gene are MDHEN and SYDVKM. The protocol was immunoSEQ multiplex PCR, while the TCRdb copy is restricted to in-frame clones and leaves out a portion. Of fewer than 350,000 clones in the sample, 88% are singletons; the top ten hold under 1.2%. These data are taken from a study of blood T cell repertoires in COVID-19. What was sequenced was PBMCs or T cells enriched from blood (not recorded which). The receptor was isolated from a woman aged 25 to 39 who had been exposed to COVID-19. This chain uses TRBV28 with TRBJ2-3; 11 bases agree with TRBD2. CDR3 loop: CASSFSGRVTDTQYF. In DNA form, the CDR3 reads TGTGCCAGCAGTTTTAGCGGGAGGGTTACAGATACGCAGTATTTT.